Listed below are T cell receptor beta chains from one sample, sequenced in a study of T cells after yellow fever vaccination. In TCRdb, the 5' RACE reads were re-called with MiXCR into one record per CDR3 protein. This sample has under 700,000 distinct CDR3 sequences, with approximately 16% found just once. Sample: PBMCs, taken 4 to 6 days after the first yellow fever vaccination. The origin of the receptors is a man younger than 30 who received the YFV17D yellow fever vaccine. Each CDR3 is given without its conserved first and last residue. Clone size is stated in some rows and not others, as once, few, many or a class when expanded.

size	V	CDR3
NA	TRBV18	ASSPSGNEQF
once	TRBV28	ASKRGGSYNEQF
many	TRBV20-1	SARGGSGGDEQY
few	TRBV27	ASSLRQGVPGTQY
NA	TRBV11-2	ASNGVNTEAF
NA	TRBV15	ATSPSVGGVGQETQY
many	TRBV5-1	ASSLESGGYT
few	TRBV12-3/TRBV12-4	ASSHETENSPLH
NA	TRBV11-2	ASSPAGLGYGYT
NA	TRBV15	ATGIPGGANTGELF
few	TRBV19	ASKPVTGRLYSNQPQH
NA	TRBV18	ASSPSRVQIYNYGYT
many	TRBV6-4	ASSPGSPEDGYT
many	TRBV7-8	ASSGTSGGADTQY
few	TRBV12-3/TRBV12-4	ASTPAYNSPLH
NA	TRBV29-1	SVGGLYEQY